This is a list of T cell receptor beta chains from one sample in a study of T cell responses to AZD1222 COVID-19 vaccine. Profiled with immunoSEQ multiplex PCR; TCRdb holds only in-frame clones, not every one. The sample has 130,000 to 150,000 clones; about 92% are singletons. The starting material was peripheral blood, obtained on day 0 of AZD1222 vaccination. The receptors here all came from an adult in good health. Each CDR3 is given with its conserved first and last residue. The order of the fields is clone size, V gene, D gene, J gene, CDR3 protein, CDR3 DNA. The D gene is left open where the match is weak. The size of a clone is reported for some rows only, either as once, few or many, or as a class for expanded clones.

-	TRBV6-1	-	TRBJ2-3	CASSEAQTDTQYF	TGTGCCAGCAGTGAGGCTCAGACAGATACGCAGTATTTT
-	TRBV28	-	TRBJ1-4	CASSFQGRDELFF	TGTGCCAGCAGTTTTCAAGGGCGGGACGAACTGTTTTTT
-	TRBV9	-	TRBJ1-3	CASSPARGYSGNTIYF	TGTGCCAGCAGCCCCGCCCGGGGATACTCTGGAAACACCATATATTTT
once	TRBV24-1	-	TRBJ2-7	CATINGESLEQYF	TGTGCCACCATCAACGGGGAGAGCCTCGAGCAGTACTTC
once	TRBV7-9	TRBD1	TRBJ1-2	CASSLDEVRGPDGYTF	TGTGCCAGCAGCTTAGATGAGGTCAGGGGGCCGGATGGCTACACCTTC
-	TRBV7-2	TRBD2	TRBJ2-5	CASSRAGVQETQYF	TGTGCCAGCAGCAGGGCGGGAGTACAAGAGACCCAGTACTTC
-	TRBV4-1	TRBD2	TRBJ2-7	CASSQGPPGLASSYEQYF	TGCGCCAGCAGCCAAGGACCACCGGGACTAGCGTCTAGCTACGAGCAGTACTTC
-	TRBV5-5	-	TRBJ2-7	CASSSPPGLYEQYF	TGTGCCAGCAGCTCCCCCCCCGGACTCTACGAGCAGTACTTC
-	TRBV6-1	-	TRBJ1-5	CASSEAHGGNQRPQHF	TGTGCCAGCAGTGAAGCGCACGGGGGAAACCAACGTCCCCAGCATTTT
once	TRBV30	TRBD1	TRBJ2-1	CAWSAGQASNEQFF	TGTGCCTGGAGTGCGGGACAGGCCTCCAATGAGCAGTTCTTC
-	TRBV7-8	TRBD1	TRBJ1-6	CASSLTPGQKNSPLHF	TGTGCCAGCAGCTTAACACCGGGACAGAAAAATTCACCCCTCCACTTT
-	TRBV7-3	-	TRBJ1-5	CASSLTRGQPQHF	TGTGCCAGCAGCTTAACCAGGGGTCAGCCCCAGCATTTT
-	TRBV6-2/TRBV6-3	-	TRBJ2-7	CASSFSHEQYF	TGTGCCAGCAGTTTTAGTCACGAGCAGTACTTC
-	TRBV7-9	-	TRBJ2-3	CASGSDTQYF	TGTGCCAGCGGATCCGATACGCAGTATTTT
-	TRBV7-2	TRBD1	TRBJ1-6	CASSPLTGRNSPLHF	TGTGCCAGCAGCCCTCTGACAGGGCGGAATTCACCCCTCCACTTT
-	TRBV4-1	-	TRBJ1-4	CASSQDTGENEKLFF	TGCGCCAGCAGCCAAGATACAGGAGAGAATGAAAAACTGTTTTTT
-	TRBV28	TRBD2	TRBJ2-3	CASWGGDTQYF	TGTGCCAGCTGGGGGGGGGATACGCAGTATTTT
-	TRBV12-3/TRBV12-4	-	TRBJ2-3	CASSFQSTDTQYF	TGTGCCAGCAGTTTCCAGAGCACAGATACGCAGTATTTT
-	TRBV19	TRBD1	TRBJ1-5	CASSMDRVQPQHF	TGTGCCAGTAGTATGGACAGGGTTCAGCCCCAGCATTTT
-	TRBV27	-	TRBJ1-5	CASGLPSYSNQPQHF	TGTGCCAGCGGCCTCCCGTCCTATAGCAATCAGCCCCAGCATTTT
-	TRBV10-2	-	TRBJ1-5	CASSESGLGNQPQHF	TGCGCCAGCAGTGAATCGGGGTTGGGGAATCAGCCCCAGCATTTT
-	TRBV19	TRBD2	TRBJ2-7	CATSTRTSGSEVNEQYF	TGTGCCACCTCTACACGGACTAGCGGGAGTGAAGTCAACGAGCAGTACTTC
-	TRBV29-1	-	TRBJ1-1	CSVQRLLLSTEAFF	TGCAGCGTTCAAAGGTTGTTGCTGAGCACTGAAGCTTTCTTT
-	TRBV7-9	-	TRBJ1-6	CASSLAGSNSPLHF	TGTGCCAGCAGCTTAGCTGGGAGTAATTCACCCCTCCACTTT
-	TRBV7-2	TRBD2	TRBJ2-7	CASSLVTITSGIHEQYF	TGTGCCAGCAGCTTAGTTACTATAACTAGCGGGATACACGAGCAGTACTTC
-	TRBV5-4	-	TRBJ1-2	CASSTSFGTPGDYGYTF	TGTGCCAGCAGCACATCTTTCGGGACACCAGGAGACTATGGCTACACCTTC
-	TRBV6-5	-	TRBJ2-3	CASRKWDFSTDTQYF	TGTGCCAGCAGAAAATGGGACTTCTCCACAGATACGCAGTATTTT
-	TRBV6-5	TRBD1	TRBJ2-4	CASSTGTGENIQYF	TGTGCCAGCAGTACCGGGACAGGGGAGAACATTCAGTACTTC